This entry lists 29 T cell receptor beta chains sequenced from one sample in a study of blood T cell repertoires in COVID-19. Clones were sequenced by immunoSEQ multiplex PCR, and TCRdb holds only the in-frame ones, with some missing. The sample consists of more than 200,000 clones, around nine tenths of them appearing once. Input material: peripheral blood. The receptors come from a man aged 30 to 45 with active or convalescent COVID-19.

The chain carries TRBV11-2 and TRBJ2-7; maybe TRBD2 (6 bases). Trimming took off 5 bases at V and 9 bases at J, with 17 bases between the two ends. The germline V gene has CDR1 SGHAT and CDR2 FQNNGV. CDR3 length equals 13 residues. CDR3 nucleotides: TGTGCCAGCAGCGCCCCGCCGGGAGCACGGCAGTACTTC. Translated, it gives CASSAPPGARQYF.

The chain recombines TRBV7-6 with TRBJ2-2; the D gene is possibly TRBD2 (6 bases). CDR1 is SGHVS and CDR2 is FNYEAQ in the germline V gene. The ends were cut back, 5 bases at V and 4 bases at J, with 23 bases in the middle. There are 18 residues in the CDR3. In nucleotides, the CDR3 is TGTGCCAGCAGCGAGTGGCCCTCCCTGACTAGTGGCACCGGGGAGCTGTTTTTT. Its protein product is CASSEWPSLTSGTGELFF.

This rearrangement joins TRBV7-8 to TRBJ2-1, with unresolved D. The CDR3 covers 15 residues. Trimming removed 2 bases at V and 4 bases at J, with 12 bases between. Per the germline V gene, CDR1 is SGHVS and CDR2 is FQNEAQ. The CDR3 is CASSLSRLGYNEQFF. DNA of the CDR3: TGTGCCAGCAGCTTATCGAGGCTTGGTTACAATGAGCAGTTCTTC.

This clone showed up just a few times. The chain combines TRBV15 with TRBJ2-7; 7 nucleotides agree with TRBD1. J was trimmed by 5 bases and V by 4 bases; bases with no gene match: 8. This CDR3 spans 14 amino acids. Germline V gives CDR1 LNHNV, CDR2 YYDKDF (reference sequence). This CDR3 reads CATSIPGGSHEQYF. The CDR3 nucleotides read TGTGCCACCAGCATCCCAGGGGGAAGCCACGAGCAGTACTTC.

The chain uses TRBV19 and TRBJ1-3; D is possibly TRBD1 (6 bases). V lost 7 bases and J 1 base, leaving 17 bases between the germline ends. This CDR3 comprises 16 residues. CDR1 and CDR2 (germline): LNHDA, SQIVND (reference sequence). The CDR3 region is CASKARQGYSGNTIYF. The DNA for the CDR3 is TGTGCCAGTAAGGCTCGGCAGGGGTATTCTGGAAACACCATATATTTT.

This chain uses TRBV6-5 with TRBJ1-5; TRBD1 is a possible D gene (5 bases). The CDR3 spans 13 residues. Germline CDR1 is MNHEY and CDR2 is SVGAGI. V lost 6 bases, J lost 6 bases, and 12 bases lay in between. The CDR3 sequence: CASRVQGGQPQHF. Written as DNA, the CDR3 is TGTGCCAGCAGAGTGCAGGGTGGTCAGCCCCAGCATTTT.

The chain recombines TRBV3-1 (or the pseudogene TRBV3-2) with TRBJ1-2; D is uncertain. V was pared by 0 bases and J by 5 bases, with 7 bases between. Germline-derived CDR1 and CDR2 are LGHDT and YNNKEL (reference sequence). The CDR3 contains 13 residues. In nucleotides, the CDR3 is TGTGCCAGCAGCCAAGAGCCCGGGTATGGCTACACCTTC. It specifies CASSQEPGYGYTF.

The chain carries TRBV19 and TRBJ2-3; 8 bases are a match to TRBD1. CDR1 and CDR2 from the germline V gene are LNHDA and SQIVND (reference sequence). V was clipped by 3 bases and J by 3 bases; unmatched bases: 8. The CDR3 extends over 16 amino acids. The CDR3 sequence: CASSMRTGHATDTQYF. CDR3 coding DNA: TGTGCCAGTAGTATGAGGACAGGGCACGCGACAGATACGCAGTATTTT.

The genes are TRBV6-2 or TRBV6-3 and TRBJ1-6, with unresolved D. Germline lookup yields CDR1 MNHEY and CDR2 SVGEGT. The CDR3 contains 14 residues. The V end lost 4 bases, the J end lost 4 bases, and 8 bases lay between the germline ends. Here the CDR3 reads CASSFSQYNSPLHF. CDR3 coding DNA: TGTGCCAGCAGTTTCTCACAGTATAATTCACCCCTCCACTTT.

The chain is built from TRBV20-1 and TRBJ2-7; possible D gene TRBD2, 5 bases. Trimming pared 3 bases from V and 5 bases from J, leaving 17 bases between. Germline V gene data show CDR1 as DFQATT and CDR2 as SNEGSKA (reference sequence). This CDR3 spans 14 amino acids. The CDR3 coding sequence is TGCAGTGCTAGTCTTGCACGGGGATTGGACGAGCAGTACTTC. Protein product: CSASLARGLDEQYF.

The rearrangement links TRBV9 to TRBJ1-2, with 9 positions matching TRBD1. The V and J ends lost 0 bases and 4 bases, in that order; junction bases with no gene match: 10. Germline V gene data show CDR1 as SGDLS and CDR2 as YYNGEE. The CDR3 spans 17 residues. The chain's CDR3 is CASSVVSDRGSSYGYTF. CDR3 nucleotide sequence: TGTGCCAGCAGCGTAGTCTCGGACAGGGGCTCCAGCTATGGCTACACCTTC.

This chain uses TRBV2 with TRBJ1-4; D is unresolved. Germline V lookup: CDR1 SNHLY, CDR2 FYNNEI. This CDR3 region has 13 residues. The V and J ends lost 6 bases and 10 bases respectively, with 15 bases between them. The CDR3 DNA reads TGTGCCAGCAGCCCCGGGTTCTTCACAAAACTGTTTTTT. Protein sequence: CASSPGFFTKLFF.

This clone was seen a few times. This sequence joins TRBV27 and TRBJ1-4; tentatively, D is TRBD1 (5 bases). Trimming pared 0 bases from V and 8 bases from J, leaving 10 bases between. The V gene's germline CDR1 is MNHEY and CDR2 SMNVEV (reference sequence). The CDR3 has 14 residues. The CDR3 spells CASSLSGVGEKLFF. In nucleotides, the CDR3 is TGTGCCAGCAGTTTATCAGGGGTTGGGGAAAAACTGTTTTTT.

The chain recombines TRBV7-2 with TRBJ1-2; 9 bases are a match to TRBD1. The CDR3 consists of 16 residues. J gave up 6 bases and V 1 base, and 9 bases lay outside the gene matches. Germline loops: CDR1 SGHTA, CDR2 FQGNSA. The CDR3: CASSLVWDRAKNGYTF. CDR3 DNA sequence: TGTGCCAGCAGCTTAGTATGGGACAGGGCGAAGAATGGCTACACCTTC.

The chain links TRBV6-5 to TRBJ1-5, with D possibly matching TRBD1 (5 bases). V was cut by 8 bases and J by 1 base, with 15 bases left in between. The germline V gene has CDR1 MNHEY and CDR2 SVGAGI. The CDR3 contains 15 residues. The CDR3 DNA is TGTGCCAGCGTACCGCTTCGACAGAGCAATCAGCCCCAGCATTTT. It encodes CASVPLRQSNQPQHF.

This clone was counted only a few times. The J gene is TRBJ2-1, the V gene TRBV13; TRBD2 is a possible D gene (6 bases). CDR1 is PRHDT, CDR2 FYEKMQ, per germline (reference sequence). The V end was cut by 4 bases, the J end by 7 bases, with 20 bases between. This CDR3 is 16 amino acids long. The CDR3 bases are TGTGCCAGCAGCTACCCGACTACCCGGGGGTATAATGAGCAGTTCTTC. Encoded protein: CASSYPTTRGYNEQFF.

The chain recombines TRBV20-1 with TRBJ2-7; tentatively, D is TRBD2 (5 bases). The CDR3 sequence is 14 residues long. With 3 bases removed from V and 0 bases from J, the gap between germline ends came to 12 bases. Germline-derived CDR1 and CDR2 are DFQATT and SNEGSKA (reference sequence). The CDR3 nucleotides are TGCAGTGCTAGTTATCCGGGATTCTCCTACGAGCAGTACTTC. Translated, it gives CSASYPGFSYEQYF.

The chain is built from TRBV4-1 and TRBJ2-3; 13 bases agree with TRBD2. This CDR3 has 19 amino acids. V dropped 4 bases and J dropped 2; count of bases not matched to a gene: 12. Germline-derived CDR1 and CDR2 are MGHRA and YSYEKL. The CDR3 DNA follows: TGCGCCAGCAGCCCTCGGACTAGCGGGGGTGGGGGATACACAGATACGCAGTATTTT. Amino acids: CASSPRTSGGGGYTDTQYF.

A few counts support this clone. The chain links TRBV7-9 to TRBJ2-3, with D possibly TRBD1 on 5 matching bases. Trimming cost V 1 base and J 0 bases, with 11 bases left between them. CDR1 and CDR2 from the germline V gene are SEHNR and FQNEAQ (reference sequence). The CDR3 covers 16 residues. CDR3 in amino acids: CASSLELGASTDTQYF. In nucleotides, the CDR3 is TGTGCCAGCAGCTTAGAGTTAGGGGCCAGCACAGATACGCAGTATTTT.

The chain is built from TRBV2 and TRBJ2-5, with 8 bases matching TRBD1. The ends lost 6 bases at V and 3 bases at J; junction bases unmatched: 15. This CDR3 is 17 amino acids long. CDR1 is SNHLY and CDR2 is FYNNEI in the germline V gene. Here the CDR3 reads CASRAGQGRLWEETQYF. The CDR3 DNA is TGTGCCAGCAGGGCCGGACAGGGAAGGTTATGGGAAGAGACCCAGTACTTC.

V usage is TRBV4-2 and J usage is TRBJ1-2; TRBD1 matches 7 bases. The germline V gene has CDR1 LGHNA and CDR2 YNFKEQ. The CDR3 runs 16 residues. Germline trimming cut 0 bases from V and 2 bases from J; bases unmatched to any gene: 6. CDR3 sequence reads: CASSQDFNRGNYGYTF. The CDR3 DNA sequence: TGTGCCAGCAGCCAAGATTTTAACAGGGGCAACTATGGCTACACCTTC.

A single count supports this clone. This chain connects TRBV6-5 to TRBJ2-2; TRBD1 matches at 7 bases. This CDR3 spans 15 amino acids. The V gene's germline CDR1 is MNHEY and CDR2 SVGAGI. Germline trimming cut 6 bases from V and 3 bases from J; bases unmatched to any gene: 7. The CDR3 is CASRLQGSDTGELFF. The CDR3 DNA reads TGTGCCAGCAGGTTACAGGGGTCCGACACCGGGGAGCTGTTTTTT.

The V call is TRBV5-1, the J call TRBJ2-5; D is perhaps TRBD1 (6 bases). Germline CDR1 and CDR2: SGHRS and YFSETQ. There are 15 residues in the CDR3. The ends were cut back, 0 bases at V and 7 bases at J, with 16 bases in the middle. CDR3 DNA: TGCGCCAGCAGCTTGGCTGGACAGCAAGAGTCGACCCAGTACTTC. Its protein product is CASSLAGQQESTQYF.

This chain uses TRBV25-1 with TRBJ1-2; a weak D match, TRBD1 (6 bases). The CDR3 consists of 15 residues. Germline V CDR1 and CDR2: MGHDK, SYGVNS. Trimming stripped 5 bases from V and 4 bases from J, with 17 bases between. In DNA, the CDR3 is TGTGCCAGCAGTCTTACAGGGATTCTGATCTATGGCTACACCTTC. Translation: CASSLTGILIYGYTF.

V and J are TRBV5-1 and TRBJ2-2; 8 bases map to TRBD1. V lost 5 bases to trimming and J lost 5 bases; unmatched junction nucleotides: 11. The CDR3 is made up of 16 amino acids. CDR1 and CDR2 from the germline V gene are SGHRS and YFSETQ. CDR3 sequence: CASRPDRGRRTGELFF. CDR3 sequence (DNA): TGCGCCAGCAGACCTGACAGGGGCCGCCGGACCGGGGAGCTGTTTTTT. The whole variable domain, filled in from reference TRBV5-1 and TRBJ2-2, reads KAGVTQTPRYLIKTRGQQVTLSCSPISGHRSVSWYQQTPGQGLQFLFEYFSETQRNKGNFPGRFSGRQFSNSRSEMNVSTLELGDSALYLCASRPDRGRRTGELFFGEGSRLTVL.

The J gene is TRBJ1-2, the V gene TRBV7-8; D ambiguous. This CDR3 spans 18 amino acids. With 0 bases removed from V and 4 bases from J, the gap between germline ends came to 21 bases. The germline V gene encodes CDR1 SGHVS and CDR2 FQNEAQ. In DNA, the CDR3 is TGTGCCAGCAGCTTAGCGTCGGGGTCTAAACCCCATACCTATGGCTACACCTTC. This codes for CASSLASGSKPHTYGYTF.

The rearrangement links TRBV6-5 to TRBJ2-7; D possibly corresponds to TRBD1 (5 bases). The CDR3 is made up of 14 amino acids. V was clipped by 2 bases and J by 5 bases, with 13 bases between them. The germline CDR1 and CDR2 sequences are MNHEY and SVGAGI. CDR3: CASSYVSGHHEQYF. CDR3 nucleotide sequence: TGTGCCAGCAGTTACGTCTCCGGACACCACGAGCAGTACTTC.

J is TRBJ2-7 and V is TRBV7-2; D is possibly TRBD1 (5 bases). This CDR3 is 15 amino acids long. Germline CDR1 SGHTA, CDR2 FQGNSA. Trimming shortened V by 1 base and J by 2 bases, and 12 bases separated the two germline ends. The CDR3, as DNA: TGTGCCAGCAGCTTAGGTTTCAGGGCAGCCTACGAGCAGTACTTC. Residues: CASSLGFRAAYEQYF. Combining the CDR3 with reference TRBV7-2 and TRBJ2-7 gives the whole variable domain GAGVSQSPSNKVTEKGKDVELRCDPISGHTALYWYRQSLGQGLEFLIYFQGNSAPDKSGLPSDRFSAERTGGSVSTLTIQRTQQEDSAVYLCASSLGFRAAYEQYFGPGTRLTVT.

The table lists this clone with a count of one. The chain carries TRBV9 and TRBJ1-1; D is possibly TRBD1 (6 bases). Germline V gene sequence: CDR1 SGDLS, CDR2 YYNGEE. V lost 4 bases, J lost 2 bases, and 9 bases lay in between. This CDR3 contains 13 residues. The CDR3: CASSQGGNTEAFF. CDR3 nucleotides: TGTGCCAGCAGCCAAGGGGGAAACACTGAAGCTTTCTTT. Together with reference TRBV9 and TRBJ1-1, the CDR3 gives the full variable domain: DSGVTQTPKHLITATGQRVTLRCSPRSGDLSVYWYQQSLDQGLQFLIQYYNGEERAKGNILERFSAQQFPDLHSELNLSSLELGDSALYFCASSQGGNTEAFFGQGTRLTVV.